This T cell receptor beta chain was sequenced in a study of Ad26.COV2.S vaccination and SARS-CoV-2 variants. Study details: Donor got 5x10^10 or 1x10^11 viral particles of Ad26.COV2.S. General study points: Analyses that measured TCR breadth and depth may have underestimated total T cell responses. Non-spike TCR breadth did not differ much between vaccine and placebo recipients.

Treatment in this sample: some 19 received Ad26.COV2.S at low or high dose, single or two shots; about 5 received placebo; per-sample allocation not given. Sampling happened 63 days after the first vaccine or placebo injection. The donor was a Boston adult aged 18-55 years. J lost 8 bases, V lost 6 bases, and 3 bases had no gene match. This CDR3 comprises 11 residues. Clones were read by immunoSEQ multiplex PCR, and TCRdb kept only the in-frame ones, dropping some. There are 300,000 to 400,000 clones in the sample; roughly 90% occur only once, and approximately 5% lies in the top ten. There are a few counts of this clone. The antigen remains undetermined.

The chain links TRBV12-3 or TRBV12-4 to TRBJ1-2, with TRBD1 identical over 7 bases. The sequences come from peripheral blood, collected in a trial of Ad26.COV2.S vaccine versus placebo. The source is a person aged 18-65 years who received the Ad26.COV2.S COVID-19 vaccine or a placebo. The CDR3 DNA sequence: TGTGCCAGCAGCCTAGGGGGCGGCTACACCTTC. Translation: CASSLGGGYTF.